Shown below are 27 T cell receptor beta chains from a single sample sequenced in a study of a mutant IDH1 vaccine in newly diagnosed glioma. Produced via immunoSEQ multiplex PCR; TCRdb's table is partial and in-frame only. The data hold about 60,000 clones, with around 85% observed a single time. Time point defined: week 11, during vaccination. Mutant IDH1 20-mer peptide, at 300 ug, made up each vaccine dose, with topical imiquimod. Their recognized antigens are unknown. The sequenced sample was PBMCs, obtained from a glioma patient whose treatment included an IDH1 peptide vaccine. Source of these receptors: a woman between 50 and 59 years old with glioma.

This chain uses TRBV2 with TRBJ2-2; TRBD1 aligns across 10 bases. The CDR3 runs 15 residues. Germline V gene data show CDR1 as SNHLY and CDR2 as FYNNEI. After removal of 5 bases from V and 5 bases from J, the junction contained 5 bases not matched to a gene. CDR3 in amino acids: CASSRQGARTGELFF. CDR3 coding DNA: TGTGCCAGCAGTAGACAGGGGGCGCGAACCGGGGAGCTGTTTTTT.

The V and J genes are TRBV5-1 and TRBJ1-2; no reliable D call. The germline CDR1 and CDR2 sequences are SGHRS and YFSETQ. Trimming removed 0 bases from V and 1 base from J, with 7 bases in between. The CDR3 totals 14 residues. CDR3 protein: CASSLEPLNYGYTF. CDR3 coding DNA: TGCGCCAGCAGCTTGGAACCACTTAACTATGGCTACACCTTC.

This clone was picked up a small number of times. The chain recombines TRBV5-6 with TRBJ1-1; D may be TRBD1 (5 bases). CDR1 and CDR2 from the germline V gene are SGHDT and YYEEEE. The CDR3 extends over 12 amino acids. V lost 3 bases and J 6 bases, leaving 9 bases between the germline ends. The CDR3, as DNA: TGTGCCAGCAGCTGGGGACCTTCTGAAGCTTTCTTT. Residues: CASSWGPSEAFF.

This chain uses TRBV2 with TRBJ1-2; possible D gene TRBD1, 6 bases. The CDR3 runs to 14 residues. Trimming took off 6 bases at V and 2 bases at J, with 13 bases between the two ends. Per the germline V gene, CDR1 is SNHLY and CDR2 is FYNNEI. The CDR3 region has the DNA TGTGCCAGCAGGCCGGACGGGACAAACTATGGCTACACCTTC. Translating it yields CASRPDGTNYGYTF. The full variable domain, its missing parts supplied by reference TRBV2 and TRBJ1-2, is EPEVTQTPSHQVTQMGQEVILRCVPISNHLYFYWYRQILGQKVEFLVSFYNNEISEKSEIFDDQFSVERPDGSNFTLKIRSTKLEDSAMYFCASRPDGTNYGYTFGSGTRLTVV.

The V call is TRBV7-2, the J call TRBJ1-5, with D maybe TRBD1 (5 bases). CDR3 size: 12 residues. V gave up 1 base and J gave up 7 bases, with 5 bases separating them. Germline V lookup: CDR1 SGHTA, CDR2 FQGNSA. CDR3 sequence reads: CASSLGGQPQHF. In DNA, the CDR3 is TGTGCCAGCAGCTTAGGGGGCCAGCCCCAGCATTTT. Full variable domain (missing parts from reference TRBV7-2 and TRBJ1-5): GAGVSQSPSNKVTEKGKDVELRCDPISGHTALYWYRQSLGQGLEFLIYFQGNSAPDKSGLPSDRFSAERTGGSVSTLTIQRTQQEDSAVYLCASSLGGQPQHFGDGTRLSIL.

This chain links TRBV5-4 with TRBJ1-3; no firm D call. V lost 0 bases to trimming and J lost 0 bases, with 7 bases between them. Germline CDR1 SGHNT, CDR2 YYREEE (reference sequence). The CDR3 runs 15 residues. The CDR3 protein is CASSLGGSSGNTIYF. The CDR3 DNA reads TGTGCCAGCAGCTTGGGAGGGTCCTCTGGAAACACCATATATTTT.

The rearrangement uses TRBV6-5 and TRBJ1-3; the D is unclear. Per germline, CDR1 MNHEY and CDR2 SVGAGI. Between the trimmed V and J ends, which lost 6 bases and 0 bases, there was a span of 6 bases. This CDR3 spans 13 amino acids. The CDR3 sequence is CASRALSGNTIYF. The CDR3 DNA reads as TGTGCCAGCAGGGCCCTCTCTGGAAACACCATATATTTT.

A note on this clone: Compared with germline, one end of the junction differs, possibly owing to a read error. CDR3 residues: CASSPGQGGDTQYF. The CDR3 DNA sequence: TGTGCTAGCAGCCCAGGACAGGGAGGGGATACGCAGTATTTT. The chain combines TRBV7-7 with TRBJ2-3; D is possibly TRBD1 (8 bases). Germline CDR1 is SSHAT and CDR2 is FNYEAQ (reference sequence). The CDR3 consists of 14 residues.

The chain is built from TRBV7-2 and TRBJ1-4; 10 bases line up with TRBD1. This CDR3 spans 18 amino acids. CDR1 is SGHTA, CDR2 FQGNSA, per germline. J was trimmed by 1 base and V by 5 bases; bases with no gene match: 10. This CDR3 reads CASSKDRGVGKTNEKLFF. The CDR3 nucleotides are TGTGCCAGCAGCAAGGACAGGGGGGTGGGGAAAACTAATGAAAAACTGTTTTTT. Based on the CDR3 plus reference TRBV7-2 and TRBJ1-4, the full variable domain is GAGVSQSPSNKVTEKGKDVELRCDPISGHTALYWYRQSLGQGLEFLIYFQGNSAPDKSGLPSDRFSAERTGGSVSTLTIQRTQQEDSAVYLCASSKDRGVGKTNEKLFFGSGTQLSVL.

The rearrangement joins TRBV7-9 to TRBJ1-2, with TRBD1 as a possible D gene (5 bases). Trimming removed 0 bases at V and 5 bases at J, with 16 bases between. The CDR3 loop spans 16 amino acids. The V gene's germline CDR1 is SEHNR and CDR2 FQNEAQ (reference sequence). The CDR3 sequence: CASSLAGGIARYGYTF. The CDR3, as DNA: TGTGCCAGCAGCTTAGCTGGGGGGATAGCAAGATATGGCTACACCTTC.

The chain joins TRBV7-2 to TRBJ1-5; D not certain. V lost 5 bases and J 2 bases, leaving 10 bases between the germline ends. Looked up from germline, CDR1 is SGHTA and CDR2 is FQGNSA. This CDR3 is built from 14 residues. CDR3 protein: CASSANLGNQPQHF. The CDR3 DNA reads TGTGCCAGCAGCGCGAATCTCGGCAATCAGCCCCAGCATTTT.

This clone was detected only a few times. Written as DNA, the CDR3 is TGCGCCAGCAGCCCCAGGGGGGCGAACACTGAAGCTTTCTTT. Translating gives CASSPRGANTEAFF. V is TRBV5-1 and J is TRBJ1-1; 7 bases fit TRBD1. Germline V gene data show CDR1 as SGHRS and CDR2 as YFSETQ. J lost 1 base, V lost 4 bases, and 4 bases had no gene match. The CDR3 runs 14 residues.

The chain recombines TRBV6-6 with TRBJ1-6; possible D gene TRBD1, 5 bases. CDR3 size: 14 residues. Trimming removed 8 bases from V and 7 bases from J, with 15 bases in between. CDR1 and CDR2 (germline): MNHNY, SVGAGI (reference sequence). The CDR3 bases are TGTGCCAGCCGCCGGGACGGGGGGAATTCACCCCTCCACTTT. Translation gives CASRRDGGNSPLHF.

This chain joins TRBV11-2 and TRBJ1-1; D not certain. V was trimmed by 1 base and J by 1 base, leaving 4 bases between them. CDR3 length: 13 residues. Germline V gives CDR1 SGHAT, CDR2 FQNNGV. CDR3 DNA: TGTGCCAGCAGCTTAGCCCAGAACACTGAAGCTTTCTTT. It encodes CASSLAQNTEAFF.

This chain links TRBV6-5 with TRBJ1-1; possible D gene TRBD1, 5 bases. With 2 bases removed from V and 4 bases from J, the gap between germline ends came to 8 bases. Germline CDR1 and CDR2: MNHEY and SVGAGI. The CDR3 covers 13 residues. The CDR3 loop is CASSYGGGTEAFF. CDR3 bases: TGTGCCAGCAGTTACGGGGGGGGCACTGAAGCTTTCTTT.

CDR3 nucleotides: TGTGCCAGCAGTTGGTCAGATTCAATTTATTACGAGCAGTACTTC. Protein product: CASSWSDSIYYEQYF. This chain joins TRBV27 and TRBJ2-7, with D hard to call. The germline V and J ends were trimmed by 4 bases and 4 bases, with 17 bases remaining between them. The germline V gene encodes CDR1 MNHEY and CDR2 SMNVEV (reference sequence). The CDR3 runs to 15 residues.

V usage is TRBV5-1 and J usage is TRBJ2-3; a weak D match, TRBD1 (6 bases). V dropped 4 bases and J dropped 4 bases, with 19 bases sitting between them. Germline V gives CDR1 SGHRS, CDR2 YFSETQ. There are 16 residues in the CDR3. In nucleotides, the CDR3 is TGCGCCAGCAGCCGGGGTCAGGGGAATGTAGCAGATACGCAGTATTTT. This codes for CASSRGQGNVADTQYF.

CDR3 sequence reads: CASSLLPDSYEQYF. In nucleotides, the CDR3 is TGCGCCAGCAGCTTGTTGCCGGACTCCTACGAGCAGTACTTC. V gene TRBV5-1 combines with J gene TRBJ2-7; D ambiguous. In germline, CDR1 is SGHRS, CDR2 YFSETQ. V shed 1 base and J shed 0 bases, with 8 bases lying between them. The CDR3 has 14 residues.

The chain links TRBV7-9 to TRBJ2-2, with D possibly TRBD2 on 5 matching bases. Germline CDR1 and CDR2: SEHNR and FQNEAQ (reference sequence). V gave up 5 bases and J gave up 2 bases, with 15 bases separating them. The CDR3 is 16 residues long. In DNA form, the CDR3 reads TGTGCCAGCAGCCCTGGGGAGACTACAAACACCGGGGAGCTGTTTTTT. This translates into CASSPGETTNTGELFF.

The chain combines TRBV9 with TRBJ2-1, with TRBD2 identical over 8 bases. Per the germline V gene, CDR1 is SGDLS and CDR2 is YYNGEE. There are 15 residues in the CDR3. V lost 0 bases, J lost 6 bases, and 5 bases stayed unmatched. The CDR3 loop is CASSVVVAGPNEQFF. CDR3 nucleotides: TGTGCCAGCAGCGTAGTCGTAGCGGGGCCCAATGAGCAGTTCTTC.

This clone was seen once. The J gene is TRBJ1-1, the V gene TRBV11-3; 9 bases align to TRBD1. The trim removed 4 bases at V and 1 base at J, leaving 1 base unmatched. This CDR3 is built from 14 residues. Germline V gene data show CDR1 as SGHNT and CDR2 as YENEEA. The CDR3, as DNA: TGTGCCAGCAGCTCGGGACAGGGGAACACTGAAGCTTTCTTT. It translates to CASSSGQGNTEAFF.

The chain recombines TRBV7-2 with TRBJ2-4; D is unresolved. The CDR3 runs to 12 residues. V lost 8 bases and J lost 7, with 12 bases in between. The V gene's germline CDR1 is SGHTA and CDR2 FQGNSA. The CDR3 loop is CASSLFDNIQYF. The CDR3 nucleotides are TGTGCCAGCTCCCTTTTTGACAACATTCAGTACTTC.

The gene calls are TRBV6-6 and TRBJ1-2, with no clear D. The CDR3 extends over 15 amino acids. Trimming took off 2 bases at V and 3 bases at J, with 13 bases between the two ends. Germline V gene sequence: CDR1 MNHNY, CDR2 SVGAGI (reference sequence). CDR3 DNA sequence: TGTGCCAGCAGTTACACCCTAACAGATTACTATGGCTACACCTTC. It encodes CASSYTLTDYYGYTF.

V gene TRBV7-3 combines with J gene TRBJ2-3, with 11 bases that match TRBD2. Germline lookup yields CDR1 SGHTA and CDR2 FQGTGA. The V gene end was trimmed by 2 bases and the J gene end by 4 bases; junction bases not matched to a gene: 2. The CDR3 runs 15 residues. The CDR3 is CASSLPSGGSDTQYF. The CDR3 bases are TGTGCCAGCAGCTTACCTAGCGGGGGGTCAGATACGCAGTATTTT.

The gene calls are TRBV5-1 and TRBJ2-7; tentative D call: TRBD1 (6 bases). The CDR3 is made up of 13 amino acids. CDR1 SGHRS and CDR2 YFSETQ come from the germline V gene. V was clipped by 1 base and J by 7 bases, with 12 bases between them. In DNA, the CDR3 is TGCGCCAGCAGCTTGTCCGGGACATATGAGCAGTACTTC. It specifies CASSLSGTYEQYF.

The gene calls are TRBV5-6 and TRBJ2-1; 16 bases map to TRBD2. The CDR3 has 17 amino acids. Per germline, CDR1 SGHDT and CDR2 YYEEEE. Germline trimming cut 4 bases from V and 9 bases from J; bases unmatched to any gene: 10. The CDR3 sequence: CASSPPGTSGGVAEQFF. The DNA for the CDR3 is TGTGCCAGCAGCCCCCCCGGGACTAGCGGGGGGGTCGCTGAGCAGTTCTTC.

This clone came up once. The CDR3 DNA sequence: TGTGCCAGCAGCTCCCCCACAGGGGGCGCGAACACCGGGGAGCTGTTTTTT. Protein: CASSSPTGGANTGELFF. The chain couples TRBV7-9 to TRBJ2-2, with TRBD1 matching over 9 bases. The germline V gene encodes CDR1 SEHNR and CDR2 FQNEAQ (reference sequence). Losses at the gene ends were 4 bases for V and 0 bases for J; bases not matched to a gene: 6. The CDR3 is 17 residues long.